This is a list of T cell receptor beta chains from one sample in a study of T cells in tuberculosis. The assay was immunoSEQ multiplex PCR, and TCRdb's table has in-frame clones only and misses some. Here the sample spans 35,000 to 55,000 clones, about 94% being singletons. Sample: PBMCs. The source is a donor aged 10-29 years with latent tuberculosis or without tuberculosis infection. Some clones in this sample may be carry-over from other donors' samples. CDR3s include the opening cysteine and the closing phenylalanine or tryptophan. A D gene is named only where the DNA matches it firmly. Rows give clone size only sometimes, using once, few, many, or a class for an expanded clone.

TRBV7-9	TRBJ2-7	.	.	CASSLEGDVTEWGGEQYF	TGTGCCAGCAGCTTAGAAGGGGATGTCACTGAATGGGGTGGCGAGCAGTACTTC
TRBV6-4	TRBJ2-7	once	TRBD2	CASSAASGYEQYF	TGTGCCAGCAGTGCGGCTAGCGGGTACGAGCAGTACTTC
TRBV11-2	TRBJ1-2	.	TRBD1	CASSLDSGGAGIYGYTF	TGTGCCAGCAGCTTAGATTCAGGGGGCGCCGGTATCTATGGCTACACCTTC
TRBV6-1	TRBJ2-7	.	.	CASSGLDFSYEQYF	TGTGCCAGCAGTGGCCTCGACTTCTCCTACGAGCAGTACTTC
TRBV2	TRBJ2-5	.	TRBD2	CASSGPSTSDKETQYF	TGTGCCAGCAGTGGACCATCGACTAGCGATAAAGAGACCCAGTACTTC
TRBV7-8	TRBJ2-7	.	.	CASSLGQFSSNEQYF	TGTGCCAGCAGCTTAGGACAGTTCTCTTCCAACGAGCAGTACTTC
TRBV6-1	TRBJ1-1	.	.	CASSEDGGEYTEAFF	TGTGCCAGCAGTGAAGACGGAGGGGAATACACTGAAGCTTTCTTT
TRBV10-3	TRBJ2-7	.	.	CAIKKNSDTYEQYF	TGTGCCATAAAGAAGAACTCGGACACCTACGAGCAGTACTTC
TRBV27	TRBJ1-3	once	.	CASSRGFGGPGNTIYF	TGTGCCAGCAGTCGAGGGTTTGGCGGACCTGGAAACACCATATATTTT
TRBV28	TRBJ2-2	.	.	CASTLSGTGELFF	TGTGCCAGCACCCTAAGCGGGACCGGGGAGCTGTTTTTT
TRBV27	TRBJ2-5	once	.	CASSSTPRGTQYF	TGTGCCAGCAGTTCGACTCCCCGCGGGACCCAGTACTTC
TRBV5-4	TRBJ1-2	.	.	CASSLDSDRYGYTF	TGTGCCAGCAGCTTGGATAGTGATCGCTATGGCTACACCTTC
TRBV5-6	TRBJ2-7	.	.	CASRHRYRSGRTEQYF	TGTGCCAGCAGACACCGGTATCGGTCAGGCCGAACAGAGCAGTACTTC
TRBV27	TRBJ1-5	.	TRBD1	CASSSDREINQPQHF	TGTGCCAGCAGTTCGGACAGGGAAATAAATCAGCCCCAGCATTTT
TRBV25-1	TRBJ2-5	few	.	CASSGTGAQYF	TGTGCCAGCAGTGGAACAGGCGCCCAGTACTTC
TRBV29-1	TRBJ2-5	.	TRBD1	CSVDTGGETQYF	TGCAGCGTTGACACAGGGGGCGAGACCCAGTACTTC
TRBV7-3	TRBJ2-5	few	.	CASSLSRGETQYF	TGTGCCAGCAGCTTGTCAAGGGGCGAGACCCAGTACTTC
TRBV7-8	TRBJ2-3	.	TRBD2	CASSLGQFGTSGRRGTDTQYF	TGTGCCAGCAGCTTAGGGCAGTTCGGGACTAGCGGGAGGAGGGGCACAGATACGCAGTATTTT